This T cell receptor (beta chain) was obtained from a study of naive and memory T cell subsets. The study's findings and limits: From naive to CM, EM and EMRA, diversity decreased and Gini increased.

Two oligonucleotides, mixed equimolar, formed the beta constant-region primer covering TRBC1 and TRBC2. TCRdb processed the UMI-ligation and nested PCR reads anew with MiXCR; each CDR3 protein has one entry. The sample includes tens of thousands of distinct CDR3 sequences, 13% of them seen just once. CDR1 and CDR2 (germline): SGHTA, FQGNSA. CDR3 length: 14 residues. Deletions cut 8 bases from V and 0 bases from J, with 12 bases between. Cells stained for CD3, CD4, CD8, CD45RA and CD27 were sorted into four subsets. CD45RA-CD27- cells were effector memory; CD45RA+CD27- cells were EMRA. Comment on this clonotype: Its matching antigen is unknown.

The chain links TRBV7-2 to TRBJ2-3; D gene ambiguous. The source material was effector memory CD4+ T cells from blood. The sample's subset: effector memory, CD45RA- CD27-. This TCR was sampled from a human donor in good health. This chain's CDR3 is CASVRGPSTDTQYF. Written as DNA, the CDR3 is TGTGCCAGCGTCCGCGGTCCTAGCACAGATACGCAGTATTTT.